This T cell receptor (beta chain) was captured by sequencing in a study of shared clonotypes between healthy human individuals. Researchers divided each subset's genomic DNA evenly across several immunoSEQ plates. Per the original methods: Junction-only sequences without quality scores were provided by ImmunoSEQ, so filtering was different. The method was immunoSEQ multiplex PCR; TCRdb's version includes in-frame clones alone and lacks a portion of them. That table furnishes V, J and clone size, whereas the DNA furnished D and trimming. The table includes around 550,000 clones, 90% to 96% detected once. General study points: Sample collection involved blood only; tissue repertoires are likely different. Naive CD4 clonotypes overlapped across a handful of donors at approximately 5.5%.

The CDR3 loop spans 12 amino acids. V gave up 7 bases and J gave up 4 bases, with 13 bases separating them. CDR1 and CDR2 (germline): SQVTM, ANQGSEA. Turning to this clone: Its antigen is unknown.

This sequence joins TRBV29-1 and TRBJ1-1; possible D gene TRBD1, 5 bases. This receptor was taken from a woman in her twenties or thirties in good health. The sequenced sample consisted of naive CD4+ T cells sorted from blood. Subset given: CD45RA+ positively selected. The DNA of the CDR3 is TGCAGCGCGGCGGGGGGGAGCACTGAAGCTTTCTTT. This codes for CSAAGGSTEAFF.